Following are 11 T cell receptor beta chains from one sample sequenced in a study of blood T cell repertoires in COVID-19. The data were produced by immunoSEQ multiplex PCR, yet TCRdb's version contains in-frame clones alone and is incomplete. The repertoire consists of around 400,000 clones, with approximately 91% occurring once and the leading ten covering approximately 1.5%. The sequenced sample was PBMCs or T cells enriched from blood (not recorded which). The source of these receptors is a woman aged 18 to 35 who had been exposed to COVID-19.

The chain is built from TRBV30 and TRBJ2-5; TRBD2 matches at 8 bases. This CDR3 is built from 18 residues. Per germline, CDR1 GTSNPN and CDR2 SVGIG (reference sequence). Trimming cost V 8 bases and J 5 bases; bases outside gene matches: 25. Here the CDR3 reads CALEGVAGGTPKRETQYF. The DNA for the CDR3 is TGTGCCCTGGAGGGGGTTGCGGGGGGCACGCCCAAAAGGGAGACCCAGTACTTC. The full variable domain, completed using reference TRBV30 and TRBJ2-5, is SQTIHQWPATLVQPVGSPLSLECTVEGTSNPNLYWYRQAAGRGLQLLFYSVGIGQISSEVPQNLSASRPQDRQFILSSKKLLLSDSGFYLCALEGVAGGTPKRETQYFGPGTRLLVL.

The rearrangement uses TRBV4-1 and TRBJ1-1; 11 positions match TRBD1. The CDR3 is 15 amino acids. Germline V CDR1 and CDR2: MGHRA, YSYEKL. V was clipped by 1 base and J by 9 bases; unmatched bases: 7. The CDR3 DNA reads TGCGCCAGCAGCCAAGCAGGGACAGGGGGTTTGAAAGCTTTCTTT. Translating it yields CASSQAGTGGLKAFF.

This clone was observed a handful of times. This rearrangement joins TRBV5-1 to TRBJ2-7; 9 positions agree with TRBD2. After removal of 0 bases from V and 5 bases from J, the junction contained 12 bases not matched to a gene. The CDR3 is made up of 17 amino acids. Germline CDR1 is SGHRS and CDR2 is YFSETQ. The CDR3 protein is CASSLAKASGIVNEQYF. Written as DNA, the CDR3 is TGCGCCAGCAGCTTGGCCAAGGCTAGCGGGATCGTCAACGAGCAGTACTTC. Based on the CDR3 plus reference TRBV5-1 and TRBJ2-7, the full variable domain is KAGVTQTPRYLIKTRGQQVTLSCSPISGHRSVSWYQQTPGQGLQFLFEYFSETQRNKGNFPGRFSGRQFSNSRSEMNVSTLELGDSALYLCASSLAKASGIVNEQYFGPGTRLTVT.

This clone was seen more than once but under ten times. CDR3 coding DNA: TGTGCCAGCAGCTTCCAGGTGCGGGGGCCTGCCACTAATGAAAAACTGTTTTTT. Protein product: CASSFQVRGPATNEKLFF. The rearrangement uses TRBV7-6 and TRBJ1-4; D is possibly TRBD1 (6 bases). The germline V gene encodes CDR1 SGHVS and CDR2 FNYEAQ. This CDR3 has 18 amino acids. V was trimmed by 3 bases and J by 2 bases, leaving 19 bases between them.

Worth noting for this clone: One end of the junction is discordant with germline, which a read error may explain. The V call is TRBV28, the J call TRBJ1-5; D is unclear. Germline lookup yields CDR1 MDHEN and CDR2 SYDVKM. CDR3 length: 14 amino acids. The CDR3, as DNA: TGTGCCAGCAGGGAGGGTCCAAGCAGTCAGCCCCAGCATTTT. It is translated as CASREGPSSQPQHF.

The rearrangement joins TRBV9 to TRBJ1-1; D not certain. Trimming took 1 base from V and 1 from J, leaving 5 bases between them. The CDR3 runs 13 residues. In germline, CDR1 is SGDLS, CDR2 YYNGEE. CDR3 region: CASSVSRNTEAFF. CDR3 bases: TGTGCCAGCAGCGTATCCAGGAACACTGAAGCTTTCTTT.

This chain uses TRBV29-1 with TRBJ2-7, with a possible D match to TRBD2 (6 bases). In germline, CDR1 is SQVTM, CDR2 ANQGSEA. V was trimmed by 6 bases and J by 5 bases, leaving 20 bases between them. The CDR3 sequence is 14 residues long. In DNA form, the CDR3 reads TGCAGCGTCCACGGGGCGGGGAGGACCGACGAGCAGTACTTC. Its protein product is CSVHGAGRTDEQYF.

The rearrangement joins TRBV18 to TRBJ1-4; 8 bases agree with TRBD1. V lost 5 bases to trimming and J lost 7 bases; unmatched junction nucleotides: 3. CDR3 size: 13 residues. CDR1 and CDR2 from the germline V gene are KGHSH and LQKENI. The CDR3 loop is CASSGQGGEKLFF. The DNA for the CDR3 is TGTGCCAGCTCAGGACAGGGCGGTGAAAAACTGTTTTTT. Full variable domain (remainder filled in from reference TRBV18 and TRBJ1-4): NAGVMQNPRHLVRRRGQEARLRCSPMKGHSHVYWYRQLPEEGLKFMVYLQKENIIDESGMPKERFSAEFPKEGPSILRIQQVVRGDSAAYFCASSGQGGEKLFFGSGTQLSVL.

In its sample, this clone was seen a few times. The genes are TRBV3-1 (or the pseudogene TRBV3-2) and TRBJ2-7; perhaps TRBD1 as D (6 bases). The CDR3 totals 18 residues. CDR1 is LGHDT, CDR2 YNNKEL, per germline (reference sequence). Between the trimmed V and J ends, which lost 3 bases and 2 bases, there was a span of 23 bases. The CDR3 region has the DNA TGTGCCAGCAGCCATCGCCGCAAGGGGGTCCTCAGGGCCTACGAGCAGTACTTC. It is translated as CASSHRRKGVLRAYEQYF.

The chain joins TRBV11-2 to TRBJ2-3, with 8 bases lining up with TRBD2. The CDR3 consists of 16 residues. CDR1 is SGHAT and CDR2 is FQNNGV in the germline V gene. The V and J ends lost 4 bases and 2 bases, in that order; junction bases with no gene match: 8. CDR3 in amino acids: CASSSLLAAFTDTQYF. DNA of the CDR3: TGTGCCAGCAGCTCCCTACTAGCGGCCTTCACAGATACGCAGTATTTT.

The chain employs TRBV5-6 and TRBJ2-7; 9 nucleotides align to TRBD1. V dropped 4 bases and J dropped 6; count of bases not matched to a gene: 11. Germline CDR1 is SGHDT and CDR2 is YYEEEE. CDR3 length equals 15 residues. CDR3 in amino acids: CASSSPGQGPGEQYF. CDR3 nucleotides: TGTGCCAGCAGCAGCCCGGGACAGGGTCCGGGCGAGCAGTACTTC.